Below, 5 T cell receptor beta chains from the same sample are listed, as sequenced in a study of brain T cells in children with intractable seizures. Clones were read by immunoSEQ multiplex PCR, and TCRdb kept only the in-frame ones, dropping some. The sample has about 340,000 clones, about 93% seen once; the top ten hold 5% to 7%. Time point of the sample: blood from clinic visit 5 months post-surgery; TSC patient then seizure free. Material: peripheral blood, obtained less than 6 months after surgery. The receptors were gathered from a boy in the first two years of life with tuberous sclerosis and intractable seizures.

The CDR3: CATSVPGGAGETQYF. The CDR3 DNA reads as TGTGCCACCAGTGTCCCAGGGGGCGCAGGGGAGACCCAGTACTTC. This sequence joins TRBV24-1 and TRBJ2-5, with 8 bases that match TRBD1. Germline CDR1 and CDR2: KGHDR and SFDVKD. V trimming: 5 bases; J trimming: 5 bases; junction bases outside the gene matches: 9. There are 15 residues in the CDR3.

The rearrangement links TRBV4-1 to TRBJ1-2; 9 bases map to TRBD1. From germline, CDR1 is MGHRA and CDR2 YSYEKL. The CDR3 runs 18 residues. The V gene end was trimmed by 1 base and the J gene end by 0 bases; junction bases not matched to a gene: 9. The CDR3 region has the DNA TGCGCCAGCAGCCAAGTCCACAGGGGGCTAAGTCCTAACTATGGCTACACCTTC. It yields the protein CASSQVHRGLSPNYGYTF.

The chain couples TRBV4-2 to TRBJ2-1; D not certain. The ends were cut back, 0 bases at V and 7 bases at J, with 22 bases in the middle. CDR3 length: 18 amino acids. Germline CDR1 reads LGHNA; CDR2 reads YNFKEQ. DNA for the CDR3: TGTGCCAGCAGCCAAGACCACCTGTCCGGACCCTTCGTAAATGAGCAGTTCTTC. Amino acid sequence: CASSQDHLSGPFVNEQFF.

The chain recombines TRBV2 with TRBJ2-6; TRBD1 matches at 11 bases. The ends lost 6 bases at V and 1 base at J; junction bases unmatched: 5. The CDR3 runs to 17 residues. In germline, CDR1 is SNHLY, CDR2 FYNNEI. The CDR3 sequence is CASSPRDRGSGANVLTF. CDR3 in DNA: TGTGCCAGCAGCCCCCGGGACAGGGGGTCTGGGGCCAACGTCCTGACTTTC.

The CDR3 here is CASSLTSGRYNEQFF. The DNA for the CDR3 is TGTGCCAGCAGTCTAACTAGCGGAAGATACAATGAGCAGTTCTTC. The gene calls are TRBV6-5 and TRBJ2-1; 8 nucleotides agree with TRBD2. The CDR3 has 15 residues. CDR1 and CDR2 (germline): MNHEY, SVGAGI. Trimming took 5 bases from V and 4 from J; bases not matched to a gene: 7.